The clone carrying this TCR beta chain was seen more than once but under ten times. The target antigen is unknown. The source of the sample is a study of T cell responses to AZD1222 COVID-19 vaccine. Study at large: Investigators merged groups given second doses at roughly 4 or roughly 12 weeks.

The germline gives CDR1 SQVTM, CDR2 ANQGSEA. This CDR3 has 13 amino acids. The germline V and J ends were trimmed by 8 bases and 10 bases, with 21 bases remaining between them. Clones were read by immunoSEQ multiplex PCR, and TCRdb kept only the in-frame ones, dropping some. Here the sample spans about 70,000 clones, 84% being singletons. General study findings and limits: Repertoires were obtained only post-peak T cell response.

This specimen was peripheral blood, taken on day 0 of AZD1222 vaccination. The clonotype originates from an adult in good health. V and J are TRBV29-1 and TRBJ2-1; TRBD1 or TRBD2 may be the D gene (7 bases each). The CDR3 sequence is CSCVRGTAEEQFF. The CDR3 nucleotides are TGCAGCTGTGTGCGGGGGACAGCGGAAGAGCAGTTCTTC.